The 25 T cell receptor beta chains given below trace back to one sample, sequenced in a study of CD8 T cells in Susac syndrome. With random hexamers, 0.5 to 1 ug RNA was reverse transcribed. TCRdb analysed the immunoSEQ multiplex PCR reads with MiXCR anew, one entry per CDR3 protein. The table shows under 250,000 distinct CDR3 sequences, with just under 95% occurring only once. The sequenced material came from CD4+ T cells from PBMCs. The source of these receptors is a human donor with multiple sclerosis.

The J gene is TRBJ2-7, the V gene TRBV4-1; no clear D. V lost 7 bases and J 2 bases, leaving 15 bases between the germline ends. The CDR3 is made up of 14 amino acids. Germline V gene lookup returns CDR1 MGHRA and CDR2 YSYEKL. The CDR3 sequence is CASTGSGYPYEQYF. In DNA, the CDR3 is TGCGCCAGCACAGGTTCTGGATACCCCTACGAGCAGTACTTC.

The genes are TRBV12-3 or TRBV12-4 and TRBJ1-1, with unresolved D. V was clipped by 3 bases and J by 5 bases, with 10 bases between them. CDR3 length: 13 amino acids. The CDR3 here is CASSFRPVTEAFF. CDR3 DNA: TGTGCCAGCAGTTTTCGTCCAGTTACTGAAGCTTTCTTT.

The V gene is TRBV5-1, the J gene TRBJ2-7, with D tentatively TRBD1 (6 bases). Trimming shortened V by 0 bases and J by 4 bases, and 14 bases separated the two germline ends. The CDR3 spans 15 residues. Germline lookup yields CDR1 SGHRS and CDR2 YFSETQ. The DNA of the CDR3 is TGCGCCAGCAGCTTGGCGTTGGGGGCTGGGTACGAGCAGTACGTC. It yields the protein CASSLALGAGYEQYV.

This chain connects TRBV29-1 to TRBJ1-1, with no clear D. Trimming removed 0 bases from V and 12 bases from J, with 14 bases in between. CDR1 SQVTM and CDR2 ANQGSEA come from the germline V gene. The CDR3 is made up of 12 amino acids. CDR3 amino acids: CSVEDLGFMTFF. Written as DNA, the CDR3 is TGCAGCGTTGAAGATCTGGGGTTTATGACTTTCTTT.

V is TRBV12-3 or TRBV12-4 and J is TRBJ1-3; D call uncertain. V gave up 0 bases and J gave up 2 bases, with 8 bases separating them. This CDR3 region has 15 residues. The CDR3 protein is CASSLAGGAGNTIYF. The CDR3 DNA sequence: TGTGCCAGCAGTTTAGCGGGAGGAGCTGGAAACACCATATATTTT.

The V gene is TRBV24-1, the J gene TRBJ2-3; 8 bases map to TRBD2. The CDR3 is 15 residues long. J gave up 6 bases and V 4 bases, and 8 bases lay outside the gene matches. Per the germline V gene, CDR1 is KGHDR and CDR2 is SFDVKD. The DNA for the CDR3 is TGTGCCACCAGTGAACCCGGGACTAGTAAGGATACGCAGTATTTT. This sequence encodes CATSEPGTSKDTQYF.

CDR3 DNA: TGTGCCAGTAGTATTGGGCAGCGAGAAGAGACCCAGTACTTC. Translating gives CASSIGQREETQYF. This rearrangement joins TRBV19 to TRBJ2-5; D not resolved. V lost 3 bases to trimming and J lost 3 bases, with 11 bases between them. This CDR3 comprises 14 residues. Germline CDR1 is LNHDA and CDR2 is SQIVND (reference sequence).

The chain is built from TRBV7-3 and TRBJ2-6, with D perhaps TRBD2 (6 bases). Trimming cost V 5 bases and J 7 bases, with 12 bases left between them. The CDR3 length is 14 residues. CDR1 and CDR2 (germline): SGHTA, FQGTGA. This CDR3 reads CASSPGGNANVLTF. The CDR3, as DNA: TGTGCCAGCAGCCCAGGAGGGAACGCCAACGTCCTGACTTTC.

This clonotype was found once. The rearrangement joins TRBV7-9 to TRBJ2-3, with D possibly matching TRBD2 (6 bases). V lost 1 base to trimming and J lost 7 bases, with 12 bases between them. Germline V lookup: CDR1 SEHNR, CDR2 FQNEAQ (reference sequence). The CDR3 spans 14 residues. CDR3 DNA sequence: TGTGCCAGCAGCTTAGAGGTAGCGGCATATACGCAGTATTTT. This sequence encodes CASSLEVAAYTQYF.

This chain connects TRBV7-6 to TRBJ2-7, with TRBD2 as a possible D gene (7 bases). The germline CDR1 and CDR2 sequences are SGHVS and FNYEAQ. This CDR3 spans 16 amino acids. V was cut by 4 bases and J by 2 bases, with 18 bases left in between. CDR3 region: CASSSGGGRRPYEQYF. DNA of the CDR3: TGTGCCAGCAGCTCGGGCGGGGGCCGGCGTCCCTACGAGCAGTACTTC.

The chain recombines TRBV5-1 with TRBJ1-1; 11 bases line up with TRBD1. The CDR3 loop spans 14 amino acids. The V gene end was trimmed by 5 bases and the J gene end by 8 bases; junction bases not matched to a gene: 8. Germline CDR1 is SGHRS and CDR2 is YFSETQ. The CDR3 here is CASREGQGGLEAFF. The DNA of the CDR3 is TGCGCCAGCAGAGAGGGACAGGGGGGTTTGGAAGCTTTCTTT. The full variable domain, its missing parts supplied by reference TRBV5-1 and TRBJ1-1, is KAGVTQTPRYLIKTRGQQVTLSCSPISGHRSVSWYQQTPGQGLQFLFEYFSETQRNKGNFPGRFSGRQFSNSRSEMNVSTLELGDSALYLCASREGQGGLEAFFGQGTRLTVV.

The chain has TRBV23-1 and TRBJ1-5; the D is unclear. TRBV23-1 is classed as an ORF, of uncertain function. The CDR3 covers 15 residues. V was shortened by 2 bases and J by 0 bases, with 8 bases between the two germline ends. CDR3 sequence (DNA): TGCGCCAGCAGTCAAGTGCGGGATAGCAATCAGCCCCAGCATTTT. Encoded protein: CASSQVRDSNQPQHF.

The rearrangement joins TRBV6-6 to TRBJ1-2; the D gene is possibly TRBD1 (5 bases). This CDR3 is 15 amino acids long. Germline V lookup: CDR1 MNHNY, CDR2 SVGAGI (reference sequence). Trimming stripped 2 bases from V and 5 bases from J, with 15 bases between. CDR3 residues: CASSYPSGTGYGYTF. The CDR3 bases are TGTGCCAGCAGTTACCCGAGCGGGACGGGATATGGCTACACCTTC.

This clonotype was counted between two and nine times. V and J are TRBV5-1 and TRBJ2-5, with D perhaps matching TRBD1 or TRBD2 (5 bases each). The CDR3 has 17 amino acids. The ends were cut back, 0 bases at V and 5 bases at J, with 20 bases in the middle. The germline CDR1 and CDR2 sequences are SGHRS and YFSETQ. The CDR3 nucleotides read TGCGCCAGCAGCTTGGGGCAAGGGACCCACTTGCGGGAGACCCAGTACTTC. As protein: CASSLGQGTHLRETQYF. Full variable domain (rest looked up from reference TRBV5-1 and TRBJ2-5): KAGVTQTPRYLIKTRGQQVTLSCSPISGHRSVSWYQQTPGQGLQFLFEYFSETQRNKGNFPGRFSGRQFSNSRSEMNVSTLELGDSALYLCASSLGQGTHLRETQYFGPGTRLLVL.

This clonotype occurred once. DNA for the CDR3: TGCGCCAGCAGCAAGGACCCCGGGACAGGGGAAAAACTGTTTTTT. Protein product: CASSKDPGTGEKLFF. The rearrangement links TRBV5-1 to TRBJ1-4; the match to TRBD1 covers 9 bases. The germline V gene encodes CDR1 SGHRS and CDR2 YFSETQ. This CDR3 contains 15 residues. J was trimmed by 8 bases and V by 4 bases; bases with no gene match: 9.

This rearrangement joins TRBV3-1 to TRBJ2-1; weak D call: TRBD2 (6 bases). V gave up 3 bases and J gave up 10 bases, with 10 bases separating them. CDR3 length equals 12 residues. Looked up from germline, CDR1 is LGHDT and CDR2 is YNNKEL (reference sequence). The CDR3 is CASSHLAAEQFF. The CDR3 nucleotides read TGTGCCAGCAGCCACTTAGCGGCGGAGCAGTTCTTC.

The chain recombines TRBV28 with TRBJ2-7; D remains unclear. The CDR3 totals 12 residues. Germline V gene sequence: CDR1 MDHEN, CDR2 SYDVKM. The V gene lost 1 base and the J gene lost 3 bases, with 4 bases spanning the gap. DNA of the CDR3: TGTGCCAGCAGTTTATTTCTCTACGAGCAGTACTTC. The encoded protein is CASSLFLYEQYF.

The V and J genes are TRBV30 and TRBJ2-1; 8 nucleotides align to TRBD2. Germline V CDR1 and CDR2: GTSNPN, SVGIG (reference sequence). The CDR3 is made up of 11 amino acids. V trimming: 8 bases; J trimming: 6 bases; junction bases outside the gene matches: 3. CDR3 residues: CARSGSNEQFF. The CDR3 nucleotides read TGTGCCCGAAGCGGGAGCAATGAGCAGTTCTTC.

V and J are TRBV6-2 or TRBV6-3 and TRBJ1-1; 10 bases fit TRBD1. CDR1 and CDR2 from the germline V gene are MNHEY and SVGEGT. Trimming at V came to 6 bases and at J to 4 bases, leaving 5 bases not matched to a gene. The CDR3 contains 14 residues. The CDR3 nucleotides read TGTGCCAGCAGCCCCGGGACAGGGGTCACTGAAGCTTTCTTT. As protein: CASSPGTGVTEAFF.

This chain links TRBV29-1 with TRBJ2-6, with D unclear. The CDR3 sequence is 15 residues long. Germline V lookup: CDR1 SQVTM, CDR2 ANQGSEA. V lost 4 bases and J 0 bases, leaving 10 bases between the germline ends. In DNA form, the CDR3 reads TGCAGCGTTGGCGGACCGCTCTCTGGGGCCAACGTCCTGACTTTC. This sequence encodes CSVGGPLSGANVLTF.

The V gene is TRBV20-1, the J gene TRBJ1-6, with D unclear. CDR1 and CDR2 (germline): DFQATT, SNEGSKA (reference sequence). This CDR3 comprises 14 residues. Deletions cut 2 bases from V and 7 bases from J, with 12 bases between. Here the CDR3 reads CSARPGILNSPLHF. CDR3 bases: TGCAGTGCTAGACCCGGGATACTCAATTCACCCCTCCACTTT.

The chain recombines TRBV28 with TRBJ2-5; 12 bases fit TRBD2. The CDR3 length is 16 residues. The V gene's germline CDR1 is MDHEN and CDR2 SYDVKM. Trimming at V came to 6 bases and at J to 2 bases, leaving 7 bases not matched to a gene. As DNA, the CDR3 is TGTGCCAGCAGGCAGACTAGCGGGGGCCAACAAGAGACCCAGTACTTC. This encodes CASRQTSGGQQETQYF.

V and J are TRBV2 and TRBJ1-5; D is possibly TRBD1 (6 bases). The CDR3 runs 13 residues. Trimming took 5 bases from V and 7 from J, leaving 12 bases between them. Per germline, CDR1 SNHLY and CDR2 FYNNEI. CDR3 sequence reads: CASSQQGGQPQHF. The CDR3 DNA follows: TGTGCCAGCAGTCAACAGGGTGGCCAGCCCCAGCATTTT.

J is TRBJ2-3 and V is TRBV5-4; TRBD2 matches at 10 bases. CDR3 length: 15 residues. Per the germline V gene, CDR1 is SGHNT and CDR2 is YYREEE (reference sequence). Trimming cost V 0 bases and J 3 bases; bases outside gene matches: 1. The CDR3 loop reads CASSLGTSGTDTQYF. The CDR3 DNA sequence: TGTGCCAGCAGCTTGGGGACTAGCGGAACAGATACGCAGTATTTT. Using reference TRBV5-4 and TRBJ2-3 for the parts outside the CDR3, the full variable domain is ETGVTQSPTHLIKTRGQQVTLRCSSQSGHNTVSWYQQALGQGPQFIFQYYREEENGRGNFPPRFSGLQFPNYSSELNVNALELDDSALYLCASSLGTSGTDTQYFGPGTRLTVL.

The V call is TRBV27, the J call TRBJ2-4; no firm D call. The germline V gene has CDR1 MNHEY and CDR2 SMNVEV (reference sequence). Deletions cut 5 bases from V and 11 bases from J, with 22 bases between. The CDR3 has 15 residues. DNA of the CDR3: TGTGCCAGCAGTCCCTTAATGGGCCGGTATAACGTTCAGTACTTC. Its protein product is CASSPLMGRYNVQYF.